These T cell receptor beta chains were read from a single sample in a study of blood T cells in healthy people across ages. TCRdb re-called the 5' RACE reads with MiXCR, one entry per CDR3 protein. The repertoire consists of about 1 million distinct CDR3 sequences, with around 43% occurring once and the leading ten covering over 15%. Sequencing was performed on blood. The receptors originated from a woman aged 60 to 75 in good health. CDR3s include the opening cysteine and the closing phenylalanine or tryptophan. D genes are given only for firm matches.

TRBV12-3/TRBV12-4	TRBD2	TRBJ2-3	CASSFGRATDTQYF
TRBV28	.	TRBJ2-7	CASQREGYEQYF
TRBV10-2	TRBD2	TRBJ2-1	CANSESSGSWDEQFF
TRBV11-1	.	TRBJ2-5	CASSLGIETQYF
TRBV7-2	.	TRBJ2-1	CASSLAHASYNEQFF
TRBV29-1	.	TRBJ1-1	CSVDVGRSNTEAFF
TRBV14	.	TRBJ2-2	CASSQGGQGELFF
TRBV25-1	.	TRBJ2-7	CASSSPTGLREQYF
TRBV12-3/TRBV12-4	TRBD1	TRBJ1-2	CASSPTGQHGYTF
TRBV3-1	TRBD2	TRBJ2-5	CASSQAASGRVVETQYF
TRBV6-5	.	TRBJ2-5	CASSYVEDRETQYF
TRBV28	.	TRBJ2-7	CASSSQGFKYF
TRBV5-6	TRBD2	TRBJ2-7	CASSLEGLDYEQYF
TRBV29-1	.	TRBJ2-1	CSAEEGTYEQFF
TRBV11-1	TRBD2	TRBJ2-5	CASSITSGTQETQYF
TRBV29-1	.	TRBJ2-3	CSVGGGSRDTQYF
TRBV15	.	TRBJ2-4	CATSPWGNIQYF
TRBV29-1	TRBD1	TRBJ2-5	CSADRGGGETQYF
TRBV5-1	TRBD2	TRBJ2-1	CASSLAGVFSHEQFF
TRBV20-1	.	TRBJ1-2	CSANGLTEVWSYGYTF
TRBV9	.	TRBJ2-7	CASSVEDSYEQYF
TRBV2	.	TRBJ2-5	CASRPSTTPQETQYF
TRBV20-1	.	TRBJ2-3	CSAVSARADTQYF
TRBV15	TRBD1	TRBJ2-7	CATSNRGHEQYF
TRBV9	.	TRBJ1-2	CVSSVVGHGYTF
TRBV9	.	TRBJ2-5	CASSRQTGGETQYF
TRBV21-1	.	TRBJ2-2	CASSKGPGNTGELFF
TRBV20-1	.	TRBJ2-6	CSAQIVGGANVLTF
TRBV20-1	TRBD2	TRBJ2-3	CSARGGGDLAGVAGTQYF
TRBV20-1	TRBD2	TRBJ2-7	CSALLAGLTYEQYF
TRBV20-1	TRBD2	TRBJ2-7	CSATRLAGGSYEQYF
TRBV29-1	.	TRBJ1-2	CSPRGGAPLDPYGYTF
TRBV30	.	TRBJ1-2	CAWTGFLREGYTF
TRBV2	.	TRBJ2-1	CASSGLLSNEQFF
TRBV29-1	.	TRBJ2-6	CSVEQGSGANVLTF
TRBV6-5	TRBD2	TRBJ2-1	CASSIAGGLYNEQFF
TRBV3-1	.	TRBJ2-7	CASSQVGDVYEQYF
TRBV12-3/TRBV12-4	.	TRBJ2-2	CASNFLGRYTGELFF
TRBV11-2	.	TRBJ2-3	CASSLDGDTQYF
TRBV9	.	TRBJ2-2	CASSVDGDTGELFF
TRBV9	TRBD2	TRBJ2-3	CASSVEGLFDMQYF
TRBV7-8	.	TRBJ2-5	CASSPLGGTQYF
TRBV27	.	TRBJ2-1	CASSLNRVNEQFF
TRBV5-1	.	TRBJ2-1	CASSLARPHDEQFF
TRBV20-1	.	TRBJ2-7	CSTVRISSYEQYF
TRBV11-2	TRBD1	TRBJ1-4	CASSPIRSRGRREKLFF
TRBV4-2	TRBD2	.	CASSQDPAGGLETQYF
TRBV29-1	.	.	CSVEGWASGVIKTQYF
TRBV20-1	TRBD2	TRBJ2-1	CSAISGSSYNEQFF
TRBV29-1	.	TRBJ2-3	CSVGVGTLDTQYF
TRBV6-1	TRBD2	TRBJ2-5	CASRTTGLALETQYF